These 26 T cell receptor beta chains came from one sample sequenced in a study of PD-L1 blockade in urothelial cancer. Time point in this sample: peripheral blood 6 weeks after treatment start. Assay used: immunoSEQ multiplex PCR; TCRdb lists only in-frame clones, some missing. The sample lists around 100,000 clones, approximately 89% occurring once. Sequencing was performed on PBMCs, taken around atezolizumab (anti-PD-L1) treatment. Receptors originate from a man in his sixties with urothelial cancer.

The CDR3: CASSQAGGPYEQYF. CDR3 DNA: TGCGCCAGCAGCCAAGCGGGGGGGCCCTACGAGCAGTACTTC. V gene TRBV4-3 combines with J gene TRBJ2-7; 8 positions match TRBD2. Germline CDR1 and CDR2: LGHNA and YSLEER. The ends lost 1 base at V and 2 bases at J; junction bases unmatched: 1. The CDR3 length is 14 residues.

This chain links TRBV7-9 with TRBJ2-7; D is possibly TRBD2 (7 bases). The CDR3 is made up of 16 amino acids. Deletions cut 5 bases from V and 1 base from J, with 18 bases between. The germline V gene has CDR1 SEHNR and CDR2 FQNEAQ (reference sequence). As DNA, the CDR3 is TGTGCCAGCAGCACCGACTTTCGGGGGGCGTCCTACGAGCAGTACTTC. It codes for CASSTDFRGASYEQYF.

The rearrangement uses TRBV19 and TRBJ2-7; a weak D match, TRBD1 (6 bases). CDR1 is LNHDA, CDR2 SQIVND, per germline (reference sequence). The V gene lost 9 bases and the J gene lost 1 base, with 19 bases spanning the gap. This CDR3 has 15 amino acids. The CDR3 DNA reads as TGTGCCAGCGCACCGAGCAGGACAGAGTCCTACGAGCAGTACTTC. Amino acid sequence: CASAPSRTESYEQYF.

The V call is TRBV19, the J call TRBJ2-3; D is perhaps TRBD2 (5 bases). The CDR3 extends over 14 amino acids. The germline gives CDR1 LNHDA, CDR2 SQIVND (reference sequence). Trimming removed 3 bases from V and 1 base from J, with 8 bases in between. The CDR3 loop is CASSMGVRTDTQYF. Written as DNA, the CDR3 is TGTGCCAGTAGTATGGGAGTCCGCACAGATACGCAGTATTTT.

The chain recombines TRBV10-2 with TRBJ2-1; D remains unclear. This CDR3 spans 14 amino acids. The germline V gene encodes CDR1 WSHSY and CDR2 SAAADI. With 3 bases removed from V and 0 bases from J, the gap between germline ends came to 6 bases. CDR3 region: CASSDRSSYNEQFF. As DNA, the CDR3 is TGCGCCAGCAGTGATAGGAGCTCCTACAATGAGCAGTTCTTC.

This clone was observed a few times. The J gene is TRBJ2-1, the V gene TRBV4-3, with D possibly being TRBD2 (6 bases). This CDR3 is 13 amino acids long. V was clipped by 4 bases and J by 7 bases, with 11 bases between them. Germline CDR1 reads LGHNA; CDR2 reads YSLEER. The CDR3, as DNA: TGCGCCAGCAGCCTAGGGCGGGGAAATGAGCAGTTCTTC. Its protein is CASSLGRGNEQFF.

The J gene is TRBJ2-4, the V gene TRBV28; D is undetermined. Trimming shortened V by 2 bases and J by 4 bases, and 9 bases separated the two germline ends. The CDR3 length is 14 residues. In germline, CDR1 is MDHEN, CDR2 SYDVKM. The CDR3 reads CASSLGQSKNIQYF. The CDR3 nucleotides read TGTGCCAGCAGTTTAGGGCAGTCTAAAAACATTCAGTACTTC.

Comments on this clone: One end of the junction fails to match germline, which may point to a read error. V usage is TRBV7-2 and J usage is TRBJ2-1; 7 positions agree with TRBD2. This CDR3 is 13 amino acids long. CDR1 is SGHTA, CDR2 FQGNSA, per germline. CDR3: CASSPESGRAALF. As DNA, the CDR3 is TGTGCCAGCAGCCCAGAGTCGGGGAGGGCCGCTCTCTTC.

The V gene is TRBV6-5, the J gene TRBJ2-5, with TRBD1 identical over 7 bases. V gave up 5 bases and J gave up 3 bases; unmatched junction bases: 3. The CDR3 is 13 amino acids. Germline loops: CDR1 MNHEY, CDR2 SVGAGI. CDR3 nucleotide sequence: TGTGCCAGCAGTAGGGACAGAAAAGAGACCCAGTACTTC. It encodes CASSRDRKETQYF.

This clone has more than one count but fewer than ten. The chain combines TRBV7-4 with TRBJ2-1, with 10 bases aligning to TRBD2. V lost 5 bases, J lost 2 bases, and 9 bases stayed unmatched. CDR1 is SGHVT and CDR2 is SQSDAQ in the germline V gene. This CDR3 has 17 residues. In DNA form, the CDR3 reads TGTGCCAGCAGCCTCCAAGTCAGCGGGGGGGCCTACAATGAGCAGTTCTTC. It yields the protein CASSLQVSGGAYNEQFF.

This clone was seen a single time. This sequence joins TRBV11-2 and TRBJ1-6, with D tentatively TRBD1 (5 bases). CDR1 SGHAT and CDR2 FQNNGV come from the germline V gene. Trimming removed 3 bases at V and 13 bases at J, with 25 bases between. This CDR3 has 17 residues. The CDR3 is CASSFDSGARGLSPLHF. CDR3 sequence (DNA): TGTGCCAGCAGCTTCGACAGCGGGGCGCGGGGGTTATCCCCCCTCCACTTT.

This chain joins TRBV27 and TRBJ2-1; 8 nucleotides align to TRBD2. CDR1 and CDR2 (germline): MNHEY, SMNVEV (reference sequence). Trimming at V came to 4 bases and at J to 12 bases, leaving 8 bases not matched to a gene. This CDR3 spans 13 amino acids. DNA for the CDR3: TGTGCCAGCAGTTCTGCCGGGACTAGTGCGCAGTTCTTC. Translating gives CASSSAGTSAQFF.

This clone showed up just a few times. This rearrangement joins TRBV6-4 to TRBJ2-1; TRBD2 aligns across 10 bases. The ends lost 3 bases at V and 6 bases at J; junction bases unmatched: 2. Per germline, CDR1 MRHNA and CDR2 SNTAGT. The CDR3 length is 14 residues. The DNA for the CDR3 is TGTGCCAGCAGTGAGGGGACTAGCGCCAATGAGCAGTTCTTC. Amino acid sequence: CASSEGTSANEQFF.

This chain connects TRBV19 to TRBJ1-2; TRBD1 matches at 9 bases. Germline V gene lookup returns CDR1 LNHDA and CDR2 SQIVND (reference sequence). V trimming: 7 bases; J trimming: 7 bases; junction bases outside the gene matches: 7. This CDR3 is built from 13 residues. This CDR3 reads CASTITGGGGYTF. As DNA, the CDR3 is TGTGCCAGTACTATCACAGGGGGCGGTGGCTACACCTTC.

The rearrangement joins TRBV6-6 to TRBJ2-7, with 8 bases fitting TRBD1. The CDR3 covers 14 residues. V lost 6 bases to trimming and J lost 5 bases; unmatched junction nucleotides: 9. Germline values: CDR1 MNHNY, CDR2 SVGAGI (reference sequence). The CDR3 protein is CASRKGQVGHEQYF. CDR3 nucleotides: TGTGCCAGCAGGAAGGGACAGGTCGGTCACGAGCAGTACTTC.

The rearrangement links TRBV4-2 to TRBJ2-1, with 13 nucleotides matching TRBD2. V lost 6 bases, J lost 2 bases, and 4 bases stayed unmatched. This CDR3 is built from 16 residues. Germline V CDR1 and CDR2: LGHNA, YNFKEQ. This chain's CDR3 is CASRWGTSGAYNEQFF. DNA of the CDR3: TGTGCCAGCAGATGGGGGACTAGCGGGGCCTACAATGAGCAGTTCTTC.

The V and J genes are TRBV9 and TRBJ2-5; 7 bases fit TRBD1. Germline V CDR1 and CDR2: SGDLS, YYNGEE. The trim removed 1 base at V and 5 bases at J, leaving 5 bases unmatched. The CDR3 consists of 14 residues. CDR3 residues: CASSVTGDRETQYF. The DNA of the CDR3 is TGTGCCAGCAGCGTAACAGGGGATAGGGAGACCCAGTACTTC.

This clone was detected a few times. The V and J genes are TRBV2 and TRBJ1-2, with 7 bases that match TRBD1. Unmatched junction bases numbered 3, after V lost 1 base and J lost 7 bases. Germline V gene lookup returns CDR1 SNHLY and CDR2 FYNNEI. The length of the CDR3 is 13 residues. The CDR3: CASSEGQGSGYTF. CDR3 DNA: TGTGCCAGCAGTGAAGGACAGGGCAGTGGCTACACCTTC. Combining the CDR3 with reference TRBV2 and TRBJ1-2 gives the whole variable domain EPEVTQTPSHQVTQMGQEVILRCVPISNHLYFYWYRQILGQKVEFLVSFYNNEISEKSEIFDDQFSVERPDGSNFTLKIRSTKLEDSAMYFCASSEGQGSGYTFGSGTRLTVV.

This rearrangement joins TRBV5-1 to TRBJ1-1; 7 nucleotides agree with TRBD1. The germline gives CDR1 SGHRS, CDR2 YFSETQ. V was pared by 1 base and J by 3 bases, with 3 bases of the junction left unmatched. The CDR3 extends over 14 amino acids. The CDR3 bases are TGCGCCAGCAGCTTGAGACAGGGCGACACTGAAGCTTTCTTT. Translation: CASSLRQGDTEAFF.

The chain recombines TRBV6-1 with TRBJ2-7; 10 bases agree with TRBD1. The germline gives CDR1 MNHNS, CDR2 SASEGT. V was pared by 4 bases and J by 2 bases, with 5 bases of the junction left unmatched. CDR3 size: 15 residues. CDR3 region: CASSVTGTGAYEQYF. CDR3 bases: TGTGCCAGCAGTGTAACCGGGACAGGGGCCTACGAGCAGTACTTC.

The gene calls are TRBV23-1 and TRBJ2-7; TRBD1 agrees at 9 bases. TRBV23-1 counts as an open reading frame of uncertain function. V lost 7 bases and J lost 1; bases outside the gene matches: 17. The CDR3 totals 18 residues. The CDR3 is CASTAGDRDFMKSYEQYF. CDR3 DNA: TGCGCCAGCACCGCTGGGGACAGGGATTTTATGAAGTCCTACGAGCAGTACTTC.

The chain recombines TRBV21-1 with TRBJ1-1. TRBV21-1 is a pseudogene segment. This CDR3 is 19 amino acids long. The CDR3 nucleotides read TGTGCCAGCAGCAAAGTATGTATGAAAGAGTTGGGGAGTCTCACTGAAGCTTTCTTT. Translated, it gives CASSKVCMKELGSLTEAFF.

The J gene is TRBJ2-2, the V gene TRBV2, with D perhaps TRBD1 (5 bases). CDR1 and CDR2 (germline): SNHLY, FYNNEI. The CDR3 is made up of 16 amino acids. V was shortened by 3 bases and J by 4 bases, with 15 bases between the two germline ends. In DNA, the CDR3 is TGTGCCAGCAGTGACGTAGACAGCTACCTCACCGGGGAGCTGTTTTTT. Translated: CASSDVDSYLTGELFF.

The rearrangement uses TRBV7-9 and TRBJ2-1, with 9 bases fitting TRBD2. Germline lookup yields CDR1 SEHNR and CDR2 FQNEAQ (reference sequence). The junction had 12 bases not matched to a gene; V was cut back by 4 bases and J by 5 bases. This CDR3 is 17 amino acids long. The CDR3 here is CASSSSTGTSTNNEQFF. CDR3 DNA sequence: TGTGCCAGCAGCTCATCAACCGGGACTAGCACGAACAATGAGCAGTTCTTC.

This sequence joins TRBV4-2 and TRBJ2-7, with 8 bases aligning to TRBD1. After removal of 0 bases from V and 3 bases from J, the junction contained 10 bases not matched to a gene. From germline, CDR1 is LGHNA and CDR2 YNFKEQ. This CDR3 has 17 residues. CDR3 in amino acids: CASSQERGDRIYYEQYF. The CDR3 DNA sequence: TGTGCCAGCAGCCAAGAGAGGGGGGACAGGATCTACTACGAGCAGTACTTC.

Regarding this clone: Other DNA sequences in the same sample also yield this CDR3. This chain joins TRBV7-2 and TRBJ1-1; D ambiguous. The CDR3 extends over 14 amino acids. Germline V gives CDR1 SGHTA, CDR2 FQGNSA. Trimming pared 1 base from V and 5 bases from J, leaving 11 bases between. The CDR3 protein is CASSLVSGGTEAFF. The CDR3 coding sequence is TGTGCCAGCAGCTTAGTTTCGGGAGGGACTGAAGCTTTCTTT.